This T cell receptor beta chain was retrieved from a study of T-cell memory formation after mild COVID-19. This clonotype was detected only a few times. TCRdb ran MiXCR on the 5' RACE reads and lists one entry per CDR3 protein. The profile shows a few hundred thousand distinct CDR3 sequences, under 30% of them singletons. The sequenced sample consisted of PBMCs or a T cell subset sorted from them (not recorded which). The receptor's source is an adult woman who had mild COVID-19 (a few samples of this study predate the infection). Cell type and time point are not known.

The CDR3 nucleotides are TGTGCCAGCAGCTCGGGAACCGGGGAGCTGTTTTTT. The encoded protein is CASSSGTGELFF. The chain combines TRBV11-2 with TRBJ2-2; D is perhaps TRBD2 (5 bases). Looked up from germline, CDR1 is SGHAT and CDR2 is FQNNGV. The V and J ends lost 4 bases and 5 bases respectively, with 5 bases between them. CDR3 length: 12 amino acids.